This entry describes one TCR beta chain. The data were obtained in a study of blood T cell repertoires in COVID-19. Using immunoSEQ multiplex PCR, the repertoire was profiled, and TCRdb retains in-frame clones only, with some absent. Altogether about 140,000 clones are present, 88% being singletons, with the ten largest covering approximately 2.4%. The ends were cut back, 6 bases at V and 4 bases at J, with 22 bases in the middle. The CDR3 contains 17 residues. Per germline, CDR1 SNHLY and CDR2 FYNNEI. Sequenced input: peripheral blood. The TCR originated in a human donor with COVID-19, enrolled during active disease. The donor label of this sample is uncertain. J is TRBJ1-3 and V is TRBV2, with a weak D call TRBD1 (6 bases). The CDR3 region is CASREYREGSRGNTIYF. CDR3 nucleotide sequence: TGTGCCAGCAGAGAGTACAGGGAAGGCTCTAGAGGAAACACCATATATTTT.